This T cell receptor beta chain came from a study of human T cells and chemical hapten exposure. Each CDR3 protein gets one entry after TCRdb re-called the RACE reads with MiXCR. The sample lists 380,000 or so distinct CDR3 sequences, 5% to 6.5% seen once, with under 9.5% in the top ten. A remark on this clonotype: Its antigen is undetermined.

Described time point: pre-sensitization, week 0. Treatment: therapeutic diphenylcyclopropenone sensitization with weekly scalp DPC. This CDR3 is built from 15 residues. The germline V gene has CDR1 SGHTA and CDR2 FQGNSA. Trimming pared 1 base from V and 4 bases from J, leaving 8 bases between. Notes on the study in general: Following DPC sensitization, TCRs present above 1 in 1000 frequency showed no change.

The TCR was taken from a woman between 18 and 30 years old with alopecia areata. Some clones in this sample may be carry-over from other donors' samples. The chain links TRBV7-2 to TRBJ2-6; D is uncertain. The sample here was whole blood, taken in connection with sensitization to the hapten diphenylcyclopropenone (DPC). CDR3 nucleotides: TGTGCCAGCAGCTTAGGAGGTTACGGGGCCAACGTCCTGACTTTC. This codes for CASSLGGYGANVLTF.